Listed below are T cell receptor beta chains from one sample, sequenced in a study of radiotherapy plus CTLA-4 blockade in lung cancer. Some clones are missing from TCRdb's copy, which holds only in-frame ones; the method was immunoSEQ multiplex PCR. Found here are roughly 63,000 clones, under 75% of them singletons; the top ten hold approximately 8.3%. Sequencing was performed on peripheral blood, taken from a patient treated with radiotherapy plus ipilimumab. These receptors were taken from a human donor with non-small cell lung cancer whose response to radiotherapy plus ipilimumab could not be evaluated. CDR3s include the opening cysteine and the closing phenylalanine or tryptophan. D genes are given only for firm matches. Clone size is given for some rows only: seen once, a few or many times, or a class if the clone is expanded.

CDR3 protein | CDR3 DNA | J gene | V gene | clone size | D gene | CDR3 length
CASSDGNWEKLFF | TGTGCCAGCAGTGACGGTAATTGGGAAAAACTGTTTTTT | TRBJ1-4 | TRBV6-1 | - | - | 13
CASSPAGSVAYEQYF | TGTGCCAGCAGTCCAGCCGGAAGCGTTGCCTACGAGCAGTACTTC | TRBJ2-7 | TRBV6-5 | - | - | 15
CASRRTGGDEKLFF | TGTGCCAGCAGGAGGACAGGGGGAGATGAAAAACTGTTTTTT | TRBJ1-4 | TRBV6-5 | once | TRBD1 | 14
CASSLIPGQGAGNIQYF | TGTGCCAGCAGCTTAATCCCCGGACAGGGGGCGGGAAACATTCAGTACTTC | TRBJ2-4 | TRBV7-2 | - | TRBD1 | 17
CASTPSGTSYEQYF | TGTGCCAGCACTCCCAGCGGTACATCCTACGAGCAGTACTTC | TRBJ2-7 | TRBV28 | - | - | 14
CASSSLAGGHRNNEQFF | TGTGCCAGCAGCTCGTTAGCGGGAGGGCACCGGAACAATGAGCAGTTCTTC | TRBJ2-1 | TRBV11-2 | - | TRBD2 | 17
CASSFLGQEREGGGYTF | TGCGCCAGCAGCTTCTTGGGACAGGAGAGGGAAGGCGGCGGCTACACCTTC | TRBJ1-2 | TRBV5-1 | - | TRBD1 | 17
CASSPRGGRGTEAFF | TGTGCCAGCAGTCCTCGGGGGGGGCGGGGCACTGAAGCTTTCTTT | TRBJ1-1 | TRBV6-1 | once | - | 15
CATSREPGLAGGSYTDTQYF | TGTGCCACCAGCAGAGAACCCGGACTAGCGGGGGGCTCCTACACAGATACGCAGTATTTT | TRBJ2-3 | TRBV15 | - | TRBD2 | 20
CASTTWYEQYF | TGTGCCAGTACCACTTGGTACGAGCAGTACTTC | TRBJ2-7 | TRBV6-6 | few | - | 11
CASSLGQGEAIYF | TGTGCCAGCAGCTTGGGACAGGGTGAAGCCATATATTTT | TRBJ1-3 | TRBV5-8 | few | TRBD1 | 13
CASSLSGGTYEQYF | TGTGCCAGCAGCTTATCTGGCGGGACCTACGAGCAGTACTTC | TRBJ2-7 | TRBV5-7 | few | - | 14
CASSMAGVLAGAPKNIQYF | TGTGCCAGTAGTATGGCGGGGGTCCTAGCGGGGGCACCCAAAAACATTCAGTACTTC | TRBJ2-4 | TRBV19 | once | TRBD2 | 19
CASSPRTGSGELFF | TGTGCCAGCAGTCCACGGACAGGGTCCGGGGAGCTGTTTTTT | TRBJ2-2 | TRBV27 | - | TRBD1 | 14
CASSIAAGGGQPQHF | TGTGCCAGTAGTATTGCTGCAGGGGGAGGACAGCCCCAGCATTTT | TRBJ1-5 | TRBV19 | - | TRBD1 | 15
CASSLSAGNYGYTF | TGTGCCAGCAGCTTAAGCGCAGGGAACTATGGCTACACCTTC | TRBJ1-2 | TRBV7-2 | once | - | 14
CASIGDSFTGELFF | TGCGCCAGCATCGGGGACAGCTTCACCGGGGAGCTGTTTTTT | TRBJ2-2 | TRBV5-1 | - | TRBD1 | 14
CASSKGQNSNQPQHF | TGTGCCAGTAGTAAAGGACAGAATAGCAATCAGCCCCAGCATTTT | TRBJ1-5 | TRBV19 | - | - | 15
CASSFQGQNTEAFF | TGTGCCAGCAGCTTTCAGGGGCAGAACACTGAAGCTTTCTTT | TRBJ1-1 | TRBV11-1 | - | - | 14
CATRQTGPSYEQYF | TGTGCCACCCGGCAGACAGGTCCCTCCTACGAGCAGTACTTC | TRBJ2-7 | TRBV19 | medium-sized | - | 14
CASSLGGAPEKDGYTF | TGTGCCAGCAGCTTAGGAGGAGCCCCCGAGAAGGATGGCTACACCTTC | TRBJ1-2 | TRBV7-2 | - | - | 16
CASRPLQGAVFGYTF | TGTGCCAGTAGGCCCCTGCAGGGGGCCGTGTTTGGCTACACCTTC | TRBJ1-2 | TRBV19 | - | TRBD1 | 15
CASSSGQGVGYTF | TGTGCCAGCAGCTCCGGACAGGGGGTCGGCTACACCTTC | TRBJ1-2 | TRBV7-2 | - | TRBD1 | 13
CASSQGLAGEQYF | TGCGCCAGCAGCCAAGGACTAGCGGGCGAGCAGTACTTC | TRBJ2-7 | TRBV4-1 | - | TRBD2 | 13
CASSTSPGAGTEAFF | TGTGCCAGCAGTACCTCTCCAGGGGCGGGCACTGAAGCTTTCTTT | TRBJ1-1 | TRBV27 | - | - | 15
CASSLVGAGGYTQYF | TGTGCCAGCAGCTTAGTAGGAGCGGGGGGTTATACGCAGTATTTT | TRBJ2-3 | TRBV7-8 | - | TRBD2 | 15
CASSLNMEEYF | TGTGCCAGCAGCTTGAATATGGAGGAGTACTTC | TRBJ2-7 | TRBV5-8 | - | - | 11
CASSLGVVDNSYGYTF | TGCGCCAGCAGCTTGGGTGTGGTCGACAACTCCTATGGCTACACCTTC | TRBJ1-2 | TRBV5-1 | - | - | 16
CASGDPPQGHEQYF | TGTGCTAGTGGTGACCCCCCACAGGGCCACGAGCAGTACTTC | TRBJ2-7 | TRBV12-5 | - | - | 14
CASSLDQGGTDTQYF | TGCGCCAGCAGCTTGGACCAGGGGGGTACGGATACGCAGTATTTT | TRBJ2-3 | TRBV5-1 | - | - | 15
CASSQEIPGGIYGYTF | TGTGCCAGCAGCCAAGAAATCCCGGGAGGCATCTATGGCTACACCTTC | TRBJ1-2 | TRBV4-2 | - | - | 16
CASQWCSQPQHF | TGTGCCAGCCAATGGTGTAGTCAGCCCCAGCATTTT | TRBJ1-5 | TRBV6-5 | few | - | 12
CASSQESLATLHIQYF | TGCGCCAGCAGCCAAGAATCTTTAGCGACCCTACACATTCAGTACTTC | TRBJ2-4 | TRBV4-3 | - | - | 16
CASSAGTAYNEQFF | TGTGCCAGCAGCGCTGGGACAGCCTACAATGAGCAGTTCTTC | TRBJ2-1 | TRBV9 | - | TRBD1 | 14
CASSFLPTEAFF | TGTGCCAGCAGCTTCCTCCCCACTGAAGCTTTCTTT | TRBJ1-1 | TRBV7-2 | few | - | 12
CASSLAGGGADTQYF | TGTGCCAGCAGCTTAGCGGGCGGGGGTGCGGATACGCAGTATTTT | TRBJ2-3 | TRBV7-2 | - | TRBD2 | 15
CAISESNRGGEHGYTF | TGTGCCATCAGTGAAAGCAACAGGGGAGGAGAACATGGCTACACCTTC | TRBJ1-2 | TRBV10-3 | - | TRBD1 | 16
CASSRGTSGRRNTGELFF | TGTGCCAGCAGCCGAGGGACTAGCGGGAGACGGAACACCGGGGAGCTGTTTTTT | TRBJ2-2 | TRBV14 | - | TRBD2 | 18
CASSVLQGRRDTQYF | TGTGCCAGCAGCGTGTTACAGGGGCGTAGAGATACGCAGTATTTT | TRBJ2-3 | TRBV28 | - | TRBD1 | 15
CAWRDNRGQNTEAFF | TGTGCCTGGAGGGACAACAGGGGGCAGAACACTGAAGCTTTCTTT | TRBJ1-1 | TRBV30 | - | TRBD1 | 15
CASSLRMRGNSPLHF | TGTGCCAGCAGTCTCAGGATGCGGGGTAATTCACCCCTCCACTTT | TRBJ1-6 | TRBV27 | few | - | 15
CASSPGLARYNEQFF | TGTGCCAGCTCACCGGGACTAGCGCGCTACAATGAGCAGTTCTTC | TRBJ2-1 | TRBV18 | - | TRBD2 | 15
CASSRDTSGNTIYF | TGTGCCAGCTCCAGGGACACCTCTGGAAACACCATATATTTT | TRBJ1-3 | TRBV18 | few | - | 14
CASNPGGTGANVLTF | TGTGCCAGCAACCCCGGAGGAACTGGGGCCAACGTCCTGACTTTC | TRBJ2-6 | TRBV2 | few | - | 15
CASSWSGQGTFYNEQFF | TGTGCCAGCAGCTGGAGTGGACAGGGAACTTTCTACAATGAGCAGTTCTTC | TRBJ2-1 | TRBV7-9 | - | TRBD1 | 17
CASRQDNEKLFF | TGTGCCAGCAGGCAGGATAATGAAAAACTGTTTTTT | TRBJ1-4 | TRBV7-9 | few | - | 12
CASSRGLGGVETQYF | TGCGCCAGCAGCCGGGGACTAGGGGGGGTAGAGACCCAGTACTTC | TRBJ2-5 | TRBV4-1 | - | TRBD2 | 15
CASSPYPMRTQYF | TGTGCCAGCAGCCCCTACCCGATGAGGACCCAGTACTTC | TRBJ2-5 | TRBV11-3 | - | - | 13
CAWDRDRGEKLFF | TGTGCCTGGGACCGGGACAGGGGTGAAAAACTGTTTTTT | TRBJ1-4 | TRBV30 | - | TRBD1 | 13
CASSFAGGTEQFF | TGCGCCAGCAGCTTTGCGGGGGGAACTGAGCAGTTCTTC | TRBJ2-1 | TRBV5-1 | - | TRBD2 | 13
CASSWGQGKGNTEAFF | TGCGCCAGCAGCTGGGGACAGGGCAAAGGAAACACTGAAGCTTTCTTT | TRBJ1-1 | TRBV5-1 | - | TRBD1 | 16
CASSLGGNGNTIYF | TGTGCCAGCAGCTTGGGAGGGAACGGAAACACCATATATTTT | TRBJ1-3 | TRBV5-4 | few | - | 14
CASGRGTGSRGYTF | TGTGCCAGCGGTAGAGGGACAGGGTCCCGAGGCTACACCTTC | TRBJ1-2 | TRBV6-5 | - | TRBD1 | 14
CASSVASAGAEGYTF | TGTGCCAGCAGCGTCGCCTCAGCAGGGGCCGAGGGCTACACCTTC | TRBJ1-2 | TRBV9 | - | - | 15
CASSRDNRLPQHF | TGTGCCAGCAGTCGGGACAATCGGCTACCCCAGCATTTT | TRBJ1-5 | TRBV2 | - | - | 13
CASRWDRYAGYTF | TGTGCCAGCAGATGGGACAGGTACGCAGGCTACACCTTC | TRBJ1-2 | TRBV6-1 | - | TRBD1 | 13